This T cell receptor beta chain is drawn from a study of cytomegalovirus exposure and HLA in healthy donors. This clone has only one observation. What it recognizes is unknown. Notes on the study in general: Specific recognition of CMV antigens was confirmed in vitro for a few chains (all CMV-associated). Within the 100 to 150 validation repertoires, first-cohort TCR clusters tended to co-occur, according to a later analysis. The listing of approximately 160 TCR beta chains classed them as cytomegalovirus-associated.

Libraries were prepared by immunoSEQ multiplex PCR; TCRdb keeps only in-frame clonotypes and omits some of them. The sample shows fewer than 75,000 clones, 94% of them seen only once. V was clipped by 2 bases and J by 6 bases, with 7 bases between them. CDR3 size: 12 residues. CDR1 SEHNR and CDR2 FQNEAQ come from the germline V gene (reference sequence). Material: PBMCs. The receptor comes from a woman aged 18-29 years in good health and CMV-seropositive. The chain combines TRBV7-9 with TRBJ1-2, with no clear D. The CDR3 DNA reads as TGTGCCAGCAGCTTAACAGTAAATGGCTACACCTTC. This gives the protein CASSLTVNGYTF.